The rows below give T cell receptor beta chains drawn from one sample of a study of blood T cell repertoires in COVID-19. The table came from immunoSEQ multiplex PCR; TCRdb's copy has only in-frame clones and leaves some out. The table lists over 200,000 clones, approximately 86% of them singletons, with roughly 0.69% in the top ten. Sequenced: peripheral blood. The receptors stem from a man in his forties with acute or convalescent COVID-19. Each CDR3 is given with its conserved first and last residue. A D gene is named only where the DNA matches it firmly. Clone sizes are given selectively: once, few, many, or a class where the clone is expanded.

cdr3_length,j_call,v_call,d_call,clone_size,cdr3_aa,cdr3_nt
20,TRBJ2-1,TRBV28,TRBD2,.,CASSSRGLAGVGGSYNEQFF,TGTGCCAGCAGTTCTAGGGGACTAGCGGGAGTTGGGGGCTCCTACAATGAGCAGTTCTTC
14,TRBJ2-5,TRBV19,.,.,CASSGSRSSETQYF,TGTGCCAGTAGTGGTTCCCGGTCCTCGGAGACCCAGTACTTC
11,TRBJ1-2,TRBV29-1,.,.,CSGTENYGYTF,TGCAGCGGGACAGAAAACTATGGCTACACCTTC
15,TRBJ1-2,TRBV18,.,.,CASSPPEGRTLGYTF,TGTGCCAGCTCACCACCGGAGGGGAGGACTCTTGGCTACACCTTC
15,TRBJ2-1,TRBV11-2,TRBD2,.,CASSSRLAGYRGQFF,TGTGCCAGCAGCTCCCGTCTAGCGGGGTATCGGGGGCAGTTCTTC
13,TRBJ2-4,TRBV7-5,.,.,CVRSPGTGYIQYF,TGTGTCAGAAGCCCAGGGACAGGGTACATTCAGTACTTC
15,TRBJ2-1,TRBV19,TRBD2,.,CASSPGGVSYNEQFF,TGTGCCAGTAGTCCCGGGGGGGTCTCCTACAATGAGCAGTTCTTC
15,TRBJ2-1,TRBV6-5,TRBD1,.,CASTRLGDRVDEQFF,TGTGCCAGCACCCGGTTGGGGGACAGGGTGGATGAGCAGTTCTTC
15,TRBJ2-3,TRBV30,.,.,CAWSGTSRLSDTQYF,TGTGCCTGGAGTGGAACTAGTAGGTTATCAGATACGCAGTATTTT
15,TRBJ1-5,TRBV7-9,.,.,CASSLAGDPRQPQHF,TGTGCCAGCAGCTTAGCTGGAGACCCCCGGCAGCCCCAGCATTTT
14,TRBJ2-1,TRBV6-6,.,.,CASSDSGLYNEQFF,TGTGCCAGCAGTGACTCGGGGCTCTACAATGAGCAGTTCTTC
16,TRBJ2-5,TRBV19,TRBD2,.,CASSPRTSGREETQYF,TGTGCCAGTAGTCCCAGGACTAGCGGGAGGGAAGAGACCCAGTACTTC
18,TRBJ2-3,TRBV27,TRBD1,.,CASSLLLGGTLGTDTQYF,TGTGCCAGCAGTCTTTTGTTAGGGGGCACCCTGGGGACAGATACGCAGTATTTT
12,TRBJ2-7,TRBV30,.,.,CAWSAQGSEQYF,TGTGCCTGGAGTGCCCAGGGATCCGAGCAGTACTTC
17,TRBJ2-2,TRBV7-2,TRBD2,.,CASSYGQREGRVGELFF,TGTGCCAGCAGCTACGGTCAGCGGGAGGGCCGGGTCGGGGAGCTGTTTTTT
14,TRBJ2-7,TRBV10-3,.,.,CAITNTEGYYEQYF,TGTGCCATCACTAACACGGAGGGCTACTACGAGCAGTACTTC
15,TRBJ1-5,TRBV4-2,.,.,CASSQDGGFHQPQHF,TGTGCCAGCAGCCAAGATGGGGGGTTTCATCAGCCCCAGCATTTT
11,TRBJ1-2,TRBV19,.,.,CAGATGYGYTF,TGTGCCGGGGCTACTGGCTATGGCTACACCTTC
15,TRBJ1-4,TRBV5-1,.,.,CASSPRLSTNEKLFF,TGCGCCAGCAGCCCCAGACTGAGCACTAATGAAAAACTGTTTTTT
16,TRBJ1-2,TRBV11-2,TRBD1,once,CASSEGQSVRYYGYTF,TGTGCCAGCAGCGAGGGACAGAGTGTGAGATACTATGGCTACACCTTC
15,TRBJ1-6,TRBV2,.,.,CASVEEAARNSPLHF,TGTGCCAGCGTGGAAGAGGCAGCCCGCAATTCACCCCTCCACTTT
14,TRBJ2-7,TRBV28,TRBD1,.,CASSLTAGGYEQYF,TGTGCCAGCAGTTTAACGGCAGGGGGCTACGAGCAGTACTTC
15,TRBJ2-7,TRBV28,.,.,CASSLKGHFSYEQYF,TGTGCCAGCAGCCTGAAGGGGCACTTTTCCTACGAGCAGTACTTC
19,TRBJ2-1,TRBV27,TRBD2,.,CASSSLTSGGGFSYNEQFF,TGTGCCAGCAGTTCTTTGACTAGCGGGGGAGGATTCTCCTACAATGAGCAGTTCTTC
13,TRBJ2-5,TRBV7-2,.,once,CASRKGQQETQYF,TGTGCCAGCAGAAAGGGGCAACAAGAGACCCAGTACTTC
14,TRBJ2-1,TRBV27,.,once,CASSLLTIDNEQFF,TGTGCCAGCAGTTTACTAACGATAGACAATGAGCAGTTCTTC
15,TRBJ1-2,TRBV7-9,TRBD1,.,CASSWTGPPNYGYTF,TGTGCCAGCAGCTGGACAGGGCCCCCGAACTATGGCTACACCTTC
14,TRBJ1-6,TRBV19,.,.,CASRTGTINSPLHF,TGTGCCAGCCGCACCGGGACAATTAATTCACCCCTCCACTTT
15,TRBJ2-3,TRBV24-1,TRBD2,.,CATSDLSGGADTQYF,TGTGCCACCAGTGATTTGAGCGGGGGGGCAGATACGCAGTATTTT
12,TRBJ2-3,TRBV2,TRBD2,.,CASSGGGDTQYF,TGTGCCAGCAGCGGGGGGGGAGATACGCAGTATTTT
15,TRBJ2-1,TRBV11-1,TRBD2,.,CASRRDGTSVNEQFF,TGTGCCAGCAGAAGGGACGGGACTAGCGTCAATGAGCAGTTCTTC
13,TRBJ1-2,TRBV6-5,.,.,CASRLDRNYGYTF,TGTGCCAGCAGACTAGACAGGAACTATGGCTACACCTTC
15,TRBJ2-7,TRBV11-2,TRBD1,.,CASSFDRDRSYEQYF,TGTGCCAGCAGCTTCGACCGGGACAGATCCTACGAGCAGTACTTC
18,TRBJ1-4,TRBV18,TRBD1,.,CASSPRITGQAPGEKLFF,TGTGCCAGCTCACCCCGGATTACGGGACAGGCTCCAGGTGAAAAACTGTTTTTT
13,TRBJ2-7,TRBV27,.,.,CASSLSISYEQYF,TGTGCCAGCAGTTTAAGCATCTCCTACGAGCAGTACTTC
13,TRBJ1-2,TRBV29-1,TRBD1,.,CSASDRVAYGYTF,TGCAGCGCCTCCGACAGGGTCGCCTATGGCTACACCTTC
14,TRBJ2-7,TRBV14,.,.,CASSQAGRPYEQYF,TGTGCCAGCAGCCAGGCGGGTAGACCCTACGAGCAGTACTTC
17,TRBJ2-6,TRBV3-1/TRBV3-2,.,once,CASRIAGWDSGANVLTF,TGTGCCAGCCGCATCGCAGGGTGGGACTCTGGGGCCAACGTCCTGACTTTC
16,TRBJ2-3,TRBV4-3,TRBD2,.,CASSQDLFSGRDTQYF,TGCGCCAGCAGCCAAGATTTATTCAGCGGGAGAGATACGCAGTATTTT
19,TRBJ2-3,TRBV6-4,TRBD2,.,CASSDGLAGGPTPTDTQYF,TGTGCCAGCAGTGACGGGCTAGCGGGAGGGCCGACCCCCACAGATACGCAGTATTTT
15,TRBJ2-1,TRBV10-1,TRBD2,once,CASSETGTKVDEQFF,TGCGCCAGCAGTGAGACCGGGACTAAGGTCGATGAGCAGTTCTTC
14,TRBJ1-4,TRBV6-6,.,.,CASTSLGVWEKLFF,TGTGCCAGCACCTCCTTAGGGGTATGGGAAAAACTGTTTTTT
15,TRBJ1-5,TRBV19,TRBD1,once,CASNTLTGGNQPQHF,TGTGCCAGTAATACGCTCACAGGGGGCAATCAGCCCCAGCATTTT
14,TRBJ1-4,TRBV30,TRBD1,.,CAWRVRTGVEKLFF,TGTGCCTGGAGGGTTCGGACAGGGGTCGAAAAACTGTTTTTT
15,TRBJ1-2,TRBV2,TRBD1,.,CASRGDRGGLYGYTF,TGTGCCAGCAGGGGAGACAGGGGCGGTCTCTATGGCTACACCTTC
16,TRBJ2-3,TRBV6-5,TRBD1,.,CASSYRTGSGTDTQYF,TGTGCCAGCAGTTACCGGACAGGGTCGGGCACAGATACGCAGTATTTT
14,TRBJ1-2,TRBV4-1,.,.,CASSQWSGNYGYTF,TGCGCCAGCAGCCAATGGTCGGGAAACTATGGCTACACCTTC
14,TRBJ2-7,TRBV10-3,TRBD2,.,CAIRDQREAYEQYF,TGTGCCATCCGTGACCAGCGGGAGGCCTACGAGCAGTACTTC